Given below is one TCR beta chain in context. The authors' processing: Amplification with reference gene primers provided the estimates of nucleated cell counts. Generated by immunoSEQ multiplex PCR, the TCRdb table keeps only in-frame clones and is missing some. The V and J calls and clone size were taken over from that table, and D and trimming were inferred from the DNA. The table records 150,000 to 200,000 clones, about 87% of them present only once. This record comes from a study of blood T cell repertoires in COVID-19. Study details: Italy, Spain and the United States were the sources of the convalescent and acute COVID-19 samples. Nucleic acid was either cDNA or gDNA, and it came from T cells, B-cell-depleted T cells, or PBMCs.

CDR1 MNHEY and CDR2 SMNVEV come from the germline V gene (reference sequence). CDR3 length equals 17 residues. With 6 bases clipped from V and 4 bases from J, the junction kept 14 bases outside the gene matches. The sequence was obtained from a man between 60 and 75 years old with acute or convalescent COVID-19. This chain connects TRBV27 to TRBJ2-1, with 8 bases aligning to TRBD1. The sequenced material came from peripheral blood. CDR3 DNA: TGTGCCAGCAGCCCAACCTCACAGGGGGTCCCTTACAATGAGCAGTTCTTC. Translation gives CASSPTSQGVPYNEQFF.